This T cell receptor beta chain came from a study of circulating and synovial CD4+ cells in juvenile arthritis. For this clone: Its specificity is unknown.

Assay: immunoSEQ multiplex PCR; the TCRdb copy retains only in-frame clones and omits some. The table has some 30,000 clones, roughly 93% seen once. Broader study findings: CPL and bulk CD4 samples differed at least tenfold in T cell genomes.

The source material was CD4+ T cells from blood. The receptor's source is a human donor with juvenile idiopathic arthritis.

Here the CDR3 reads CASSWTGETEAFF. CDR3 in DNA: TGTGCCAGCAGCTGGACAGGGGAGACTGAAGCTTTCTTT. V usage is TRBV7-3 and J usage is TRBJ1-1, with 9 bases identical to TRBD1. This CDR3 spans 13 amino acids. Germline loops: CDR1 SGHTA, CDR2 FQGTGA. J gave up 5 bases and V 4 bases, and 2 bases lay outside the gene matches.